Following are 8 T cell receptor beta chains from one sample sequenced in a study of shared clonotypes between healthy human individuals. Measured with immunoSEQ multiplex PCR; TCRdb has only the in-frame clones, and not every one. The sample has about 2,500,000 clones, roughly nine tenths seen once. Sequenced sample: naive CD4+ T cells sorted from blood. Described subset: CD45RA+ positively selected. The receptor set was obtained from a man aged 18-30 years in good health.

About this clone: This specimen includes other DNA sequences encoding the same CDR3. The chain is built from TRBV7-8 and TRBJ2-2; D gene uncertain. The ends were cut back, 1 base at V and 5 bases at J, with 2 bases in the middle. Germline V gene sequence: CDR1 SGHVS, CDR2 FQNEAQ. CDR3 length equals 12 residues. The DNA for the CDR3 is TGTGCCAGCAGCTTAGTGACCGGGGAGCTGTTTTTT. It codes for CASSLVTGELFF.

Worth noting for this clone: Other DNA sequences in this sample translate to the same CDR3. CDR3 bases: TGTGCCAGCAGTACAGGAAATAGCAATCAGCCCCAGCATTTT. It yields the protein CASSTGNSNQPQHF. The chain joins TRBV6-5 to TRBJ1-5, with D tentatively TRBD1 (5 bases). The CDR3 is made up of 14 amino acids. V shed 5 bases and J shed 0 bases, with 8 bases lying between them. Germline V gives CDR1 MNHEY, CDR2 SVGAGI.

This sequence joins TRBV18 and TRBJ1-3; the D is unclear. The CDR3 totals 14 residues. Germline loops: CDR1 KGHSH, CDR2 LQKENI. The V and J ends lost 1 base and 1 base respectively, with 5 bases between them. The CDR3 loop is CASSPQESGNTIYF. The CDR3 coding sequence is TGTGCCAGCTCACCACAGGAATCTGGAAACACCATATATTTT. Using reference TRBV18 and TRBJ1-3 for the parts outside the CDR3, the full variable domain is NAGVMQNPRHLVRRRGQEARLRCSPMKGHSHVYWYRQLPEEGLKFMVYLQKENIIDESGMPKERFSAEFPKEGPSILRIQQVVRGDSAAYFCASSPQESGNTIYFGEGSWLTVV.

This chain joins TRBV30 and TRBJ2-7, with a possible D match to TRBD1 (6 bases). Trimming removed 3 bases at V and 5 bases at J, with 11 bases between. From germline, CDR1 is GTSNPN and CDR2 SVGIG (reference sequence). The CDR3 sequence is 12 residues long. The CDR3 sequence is CAWSLQGHEQYF. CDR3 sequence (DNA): TGTGCCTGGAGCCTACAGGGCCACGAGCAGTACTTC.

The CDR3 sequence is CASSLNGSPYEQYF. As DNA, the CDR3 is TGTGCCAGCAGTTTGAATGGTTCTCCCTACGAGCAGTACTTC. V gene TRBV6-5 combines with J gene TRBJ2-7; the D is unclear. V lost 4 bases and J lost 2, with 12 bases in between. The germline V gene has CDR1 MNHEY and CDR2 SVGAGI. The CDR3 has 14 residues.

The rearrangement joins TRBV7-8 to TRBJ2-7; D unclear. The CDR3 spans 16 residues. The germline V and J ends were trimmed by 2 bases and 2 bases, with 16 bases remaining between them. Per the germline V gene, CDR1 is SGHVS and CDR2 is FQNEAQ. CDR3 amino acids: CASSLLFQATTYEQYF. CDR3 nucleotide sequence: TGTGCCAGCAGCTTACTTTTCCAGGCAACTACCTACGAGCAGTACTTC.

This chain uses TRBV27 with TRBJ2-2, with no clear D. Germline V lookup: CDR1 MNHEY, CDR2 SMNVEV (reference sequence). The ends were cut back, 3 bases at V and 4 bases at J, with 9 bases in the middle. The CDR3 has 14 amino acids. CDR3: CASSFNSFTGELFF. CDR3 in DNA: TGTGCCAGCAGTTTTAACAGCTTCACCGGGGAGCTGTTTTTT.

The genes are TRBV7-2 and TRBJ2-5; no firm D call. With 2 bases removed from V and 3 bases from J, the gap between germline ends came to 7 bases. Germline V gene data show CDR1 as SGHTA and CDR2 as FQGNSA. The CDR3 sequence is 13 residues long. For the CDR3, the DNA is TGTGCCAGCAGCTTAAGACTTAAAGAGACCCAGTACTTC. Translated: CASSLRLKETQYF.